One and the same sample provided the 7 T cell receptor beta chains below, sequenced in a study of cytomegalovirus exposure and HLA in healthy donors (dated by TCRdb to 2017 to 2019). Receptors were amplified or captured by the immunoSEQ multiplex PCR assay. The multiplex PCR relied on a mix of 60 forward primers for TCR Vbeta segments and 13 reverse primers for TCR Jbeta segments. This immuneACCESS table, as held by TCRdb, lists in-frame sequences with V and J called but not all clones. Of the missing ones, under half trace to an unresolved V gene in checked studies; the others have no known cause. The sample table holds 130,000 or so clones. The top ten clones comprise 1.7% of the sample. Sample: PBMCs. All receptors derive from a man younger than 30 in good health and CMV-seronegative.

The rearrangement uses TRBV5-4 and TRBJ1-2, with a possible D match to TRBD1 (6 bases). CDR3 length equals 15 residues. V gave up 0 bases and J gave up 4 bases, with 13 bases separating them. Germline V gives CDR1 SGHNT, CDR2 YYREEE (reference sequence). Here the CDR3 reads CASSLVAGAGYGYTF. The DNA for the CDR3 is TGTGCCAGCAGCTTGGTGGCAGGGGCCGGCTATGGCTACACCTTC.

The chain recombines TRBV7-3 with TRBJ1-3; D call uncertain. The CDR3 has 14 residues. The germline V gene has CDR1 SGHTA and CDR2 FQGTGA. The V and J ends lost 1 base and 3 bases respectively, with 7 bases between them. CDR3 residues: CASSLSGSGNTIYF. The CDR3 nucleotides read TGTGCCAGCAGCTTAAGTGGGAGTGGAAACACCATATATTTT.

The chain has TRBV5-1 and TRBJ2-7, with 7 bases fitting TRBD1. The germline V gene has CDR1 SGHRS and CDR2 YFSETQ. Losses at the gene ends were 1 base for V and 4 bases for J; bases not matched to a gene: 5. The CDR3 consists of 14 residues. This CDR3 is CASSLSGTEYEQYF. Written as DNA, the CDR3 is TGCGCCAGCAGCTTGTCCGGGACAGAGTACGAGCAGTACTTC. The variable domain in full, with the rest retrieved from reference TRBV5-1 and TRBJ2-7, is KAGVTQTPRYLIKTRGQQVTLSCSPISGHRSVSWYQQTPGQGLQFLFEYFSETQRNKGNFPGRFSGRQFSNSRSEMNVSTLELGDSALYLCASSLSGTEYEQYFGPGTRLTVT.

The genes are TRBV28 and TRBJ2-2; D is unclear. Trimming took 6 bases from V and 2 from J, leaving 4 bases between them. The germline gives CDR1 MDHEN, CDR2 SYDVKM. The CDR3 contains 12 residues. This CDR3 is CASRLNTGELFF. The CDR3 DNA follows: TGTGCCAGCAGACTTAACACCGGGGAGCTGTTTTTT.

This chain uses TRBV19 with TRBJ1-1; D call uncertain. V was cut by 10 bases and J by 0 bases, with 15 bases left in between. The CDR3 extends over 14 amino acids. From germline, CDR1 is LNHDA and CDR2 SQIVND (reference sequence). The CDR3 sequence: CATGKARVNTEAFF. CDR3 DNA sequence: TGTGCCACTGGGAAGGCGCGGGTGAACACTGAAGCTTTCTTT.

J is TRBJ2-3 and V is TRBV29-1; no reliable D call. V was cut by 6 bases and J by 5 bases, with 12 bases left in between. CDR1 SQVTM and CDR2 ANQGSEA come from the germline V gene. The CDR3 is made up of 12 amino acids. CDR3 bases: TGCAGCGTCTACCTAGACCGAGATACGCAGTATTTT. Translation: CSVYLDRDTQYF.

J is TRBJ2-7 and V is TRBV9, with TRBD2 as a possible D gene (5 bases). The CDR3 extends over 14 amino acids. The V end lost 0 bases, the J end lost 2 bases, and 9 bases lay between the germline ends. Germline V CDR1 and CDR2: SGDLS, YYNGEE. CDR3 residues: CASSVEGSAYEQYF. DNA of the CDR3: TGTGCCAGCAGCGTAGAGGGTAGCGCCTACGAGCAGTACTTC. The full variable domain, its missing parts supplied by reference TRBV9 and TRBJ2-7, is DSGVTQTPKHLITATGQRVTLRCSPRSGDLSVYWYQQSLDQGLQFLIQYYNGEERAKGNILERFSAQQFPDLHSELNLSSLELGDSALYFCASSVEGSAYEQYFGPGTRLTVT.